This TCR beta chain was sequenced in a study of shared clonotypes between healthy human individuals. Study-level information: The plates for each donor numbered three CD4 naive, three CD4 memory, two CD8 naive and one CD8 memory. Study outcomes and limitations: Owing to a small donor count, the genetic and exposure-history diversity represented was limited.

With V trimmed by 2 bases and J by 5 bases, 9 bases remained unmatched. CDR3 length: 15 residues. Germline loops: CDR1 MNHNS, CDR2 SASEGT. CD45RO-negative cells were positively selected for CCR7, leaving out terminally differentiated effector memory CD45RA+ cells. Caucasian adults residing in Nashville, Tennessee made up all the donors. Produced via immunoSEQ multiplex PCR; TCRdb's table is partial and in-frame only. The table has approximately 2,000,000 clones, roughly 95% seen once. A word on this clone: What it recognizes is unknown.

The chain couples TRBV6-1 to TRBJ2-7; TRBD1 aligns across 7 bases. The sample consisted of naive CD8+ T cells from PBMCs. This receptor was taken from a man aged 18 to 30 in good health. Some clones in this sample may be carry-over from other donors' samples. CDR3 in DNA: TGTGCCAGCAGTGAAATTCGACAGGGCAAGAACGAGCAGTACTTC. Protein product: CASSEIRQGKNEQYF.